Shown below are 5 T cell receptor beta chains from a single sample sequenced in a study of T cells in Graves' hyperthyroidism and ophthalmopathy. TCR beta CDR3 regions were amplified from RNA. Carried out on the TCR CDR3, a first-round RT-PCR used the HTBI primer set. MiXCR, applied by TCRdb to the multiplex PCR reads, yields one record per CDR3 protein. The repertoire consists of hundreds of thousands of distinct CDR3 sequences, with about 16% occurring once and the leading ten covering 2.5% to 4%. Sequences were obtained from blood. Every receptor here comes from a woman between 40 and 55 years old with Graves' ophthalmopathy.

The table lists this clonotype with many counts. The chain joins TRBV7-2 to TRBJ2-7; D remains unclear. The CDR3 spans 14 residues. Deletions cut 0 bases from V and 5 bases from J, with 11 bases between. Germline CDR1 reads SGHTA; CDR2 reads FQGNSA. The CDR3 DNA sequence: TGTGCCAGCAGCTTAGCTTTTAGAAGTAACGAGCAGTACTTC. It encodes CASSLAFRSNEQYF.

V is TRBV9 and J is TRBJ1-2; unclear D gene. The CDR3 loop spans 15 amino acids. The germline V gene encodes CDR1 SGDLS and CDR2 YYNGEE. V lost 3 bases and J lost 5, with 17 bases in between. This chain's CDR3 is CASSASPEGHYGYTF. CDR3 nucleotide sequence: TGTGCCAGCAGCGCCAGCCCCGAGGGCCATTATGGCTACACCTTC.

Ten or more counts support this clonotype. The V and J genes are TRBV7-9 and TRBJ2-1; the D is unclear. CDR3 size: 11 residues. V was trimmed by 5 bases and J by 6 bases, leaving 5 bases between them. Germline assignment: CDR1 SEHNR and CDR2 FQNEAQ (reference sequence). DNA for the CDR3: TGTGCCAGCAGCCAAATCAATGAGCAGTTCTTC. Its protein product is CASSQINEQFF.

Details on this clonotype: A much larger clone sits a single nucleotide away, making a read error possible. The chain is built from TRBV6-2 or TRBV6-3 and TRBJ1-1; D remains ambiguous. The germline V gene encodes CDR1 MNHEY and CDR2 SVGEGT. The CDR3 has 16 residues. Here the CDR3 DNA reads TGTGCCAGCAGAGAACCTGGTAGGGCCCTGAACGCTGAAGCTTTCTTT. It specifies CASREPGRALNAEAFF.

The J gene is TRBJ2-7, the V gene TRBV4-1; 9 nucleotides line up with TRBD1. J was trimmed by 5 bases and V by 4 bases; bases with no gene match: 12. The length of the CDR3 is 16 residues. In germline, CDR1 is MGHRA, CDR2 YSYEKL. Here the CDR3 DNA reads TGCGCCAGCAGCCGGAGCTTGGGACAGGGCGAGGACGAGCAGTACTTC. It is translated as CASSRSLGQGEDEQYF.